The TCR beta chain under discussion was sequenced for a study of Graves' ophthalmopathy and Graves' hyperthyroidism. Amplification from RNA transcripts yielded the TCR beta CDR3 regions. An initial RT-PCR round employing HTBI primers preceded a second-round multiplex PCR. Each CDR3 protein gets one entry after TCRdb re-called the multiplex PCR reads with MiXCR. This sample carries over a million distinct CDR3 sequences, around a third of them seen once, and the ten largest clones take around 10%. CDR1 and CDR2 (germline): MGHDK, SYGVNS. V lost 6 bases and J lost 1, with 18 bases in between. The CDR3 loop spans 16 amino acids.

This receptor was identified in an adult man with Graves' hyperthyroidism. The rearrangement joins TRBV25-1 to TRBJ1-1, with a tentative D call TRBD1 (6 bases). Sequences were obtained from peripheral blood or thyroid tissue (not recorded which). CDR3 in amino acids: CASSVGGRGRNTEAFF. The CDR3 region has the DNA TGTGCCAGCAGCGTTGGGGGGCGGGGGAGGAACACTGAAGCTTTCTTT.